The rows below give T cell receptor beta chains drawn from one sample of a study of shared clonotypes between healthy human individuals. Data came from immunoSEQ multiplex PCR; TCRdb stores just in-frame clones and leaves some out. The sample contains some 2 million clones, about 95% of which appear only once. Source material: naive CD8+ T cells sorted from blood. These receptors all stem from a man between 18 and 29 years old in good health. Each CDR3 is given with its conserved first and last residue. Fields, in order: D gene, J gene, clone size, V gene, CDR3 DNA, CDR3 protein. The D gene is left open where the match is weak. Size values are once, few and many counts, or a class for expanded clones, and some rows have none.

. | TRBJ2-1 | once | TRBV19 | TGTGCCAGTAGTTACGGGGCCTACAATGAGCAGTTCTTC | CASSYGAYNEQFF
. | TRBJ2-3 | . | TRBV5-6 | TGTGCCAGCAGTTTCGACAGTCCCCTCACAGATACGCAGTATTTT | CASSFDSPLTDTQYF
. | TRBJ2-3 | . | TRBV7-9 | TGTGCCAGCCTCCCTAGCGGCACAGATACGCAGTATTTT | CASLPSGTDTQYF
. | TRBJ2-7 | . | TRBV7-9 | TGTGCCAGCAGCTTAGATTCAATGTCCTACGAGCAGTACTTC | CASSLDSMSYEQYF
. | TRBJ2-3 | . | TRBV25-1 | TGTGCCAGCAGTGAACTCGAAACGCAGCCCAGCACAGATACGCAGTATTTT | CASSELETQPSTDTQYF
. | TRBJ1-1 | . | TRBV25-1 | TGTGCCAGCAGTGAACGGAACACTGAAGCTTTCTTT | CASSERNTEAFF
. | TRBJ2-7 | . | TRBV11-2 | TGTGCCAGCCGGTACTTCTCCTCCTACGAGCAGTACTTC | CASRYFSSYEQYF
. | TRBJ2-7 | . | TRBV6-1 | TGTGCCAGCAGGCTCAAGGGGGTTGACGAGCAGTACTTC | CASRLKGVDEQYF
. | TRBJ2-7 | . | TRBV28 | TGTGCCAGCAGTTTATTGAGCTACGAGCAGTACTTC | CASSLLSYEQYF
. | TRBJ2-3 | . | TRBV7-9 | TGTGCCAGCAGCTTAGCCCGCCAGGGGCTCGGTATAGGGGATACGCAGTATTTT | CASSLARQGLGIGDTQYF
. | TRBJ2-7 | . | TRBV9 | TGTGCCAGCAGCGGGGGACTGAGCTCCTACGAGCAGTACTTC | CASSGGLSSYEQYF
. | TRBJ1-4 | . | TRBV9 | TGTGCCAGCAGCGTAGAAGGAACGGCTAATGAAAAACTGTTTTTT | CASSVEGTANEKLFF
. | TRBJ2-2 | . | TRBV6-5 | TGTGCCAGCAGCGGGCCACAGGGGAACACCGGGGAGCTGTTTTTT | CASSGPQGNTGELFF
. | TRBJ2-7 | once | TRBV7-9 | TGTGCCAGCAGCTTAACTACGGGAGTCGGCTACGAGCAGTACTTC | CASSLTTGVGYEQYF
TRBD1 | TRBJ1-6 | . | TRBV27 | TGTGCCAGCAGTCACGACAGGGCAAATTCACCCCTCCACTTT | CASSHDRANSPLHF
. | TRBJ1-2 | . | TRBV6-5 | TGTGCCAGCAGTTCCCGGACAGCAATTAACTATGGCTACACCTTC | CASSSRTAINYGYTF
. | TRBJ1-4 | . | TRBV28 | TGTGCCAGCCAAAAATCCGGGGCAACTAATGAAAAACTGTTTTTT | CASQKSGATNEKLFF
TRBD2 | TRBJ2-1 | . | TRBV7-2 | TGTGCCAGCAGCATCCTCCTGGGGCTAGCGGGAACCAATGAGCAGTTCTTC | CASSILLGLAGTNEQFF
. | TRBJ2-7 | once | TRBV7-9 | TGTGCCAGCAGCCGTGGGGGGATCTCCTACGAGCAGTACTTC | CASSRGGISYEQYF
. | TRBJ1-2 | . | TRBV5-1 | TGCGCCAGCAGCCCGGACAACTATGGCTACACCTTC | CASSPDNYGYTF
. | TRBJ1-5 | once | TRBV4-3 | TGCGCCAGCAGCCAACTCTTCGGGGGTGATCAGCCCCAGCATTTT | CASSQLFGGDQPQHF